Listed here are 25 T cell receptor beta chains from one sample, sequenced in a study of T cells in Graves' hyperthyroidism and ophthalmopathy. Regions amplified from RNA transcripts were the TCR beta CDR3 regions. First-round RT-PCR of the TCR CDR3 relied on the HTBI primer set. TCRdb analysed the multiplex PCR reads with MiXCR anew, one entry per CDR3 protein. The sample gives approximately 480,000 distinct CDR3 sequences, less than 25% of which show up once; approximately 25% is in the top ten. Sequencing was done on a sample of blood. Receptors originate from a man between 18 and 29 years old with Graves' hyperthyroidism.

The chain links TRBV27 to TRBJ2-7; TRBD2 matches at 10 bases. The CDR3 totals 16 residues. The germline V gene has CDR1 MNHEY and CDR2 SMNVEV (reference sequence). V trimming: 4 bases; J trimming: 4 bases; junction bases outside the gene matches: 10. For the CDR3, the DNA is TGTGCCAGCAGTTCCCTTCCTAGCGGGAGAAGGTACGAGCAGTACTTC. It codes for CASSSLPSGRRYEQYF.

The V gene is TRBV2, the J gene TRBJ2-5; no reliable D call. This CDR3 has 11 amino acids. Trimming removed 0 bases at V and 6 bases at J, with 2 bases between. Germline CDR1 and CDR2: SNHLY and FYNNEI. The CDR3 spells CASSEAQTQYF. CDR3 DNA sequence: TGTGCCAGCAGTGAAGCCCAGACCCAGTACTTC.

This clonotype was seen ten or more times. V gene TRBV5-5 combines with J gene TRBJ2-5; the match to TRBD1 covers 8 bases. CDR3 length equals 16 residues. V dropped 0 bases and J dropped 0; count of bases not matched to a gene: 4. Germline CDR1 reads SGHKS; CDR2 reads YYEKEE (reference sequence). Written as DNA, the CDR3 is TGTGCCAGCAGCTTGGCCAGGGGGCCGTACCAAGAGACCCAGTACTTC. This gives the protein CASSLARGPYQETQYF.

This clonotype was observed many times. An end of the junction does not agree with germline; a read error may underlie this. The V and J genes are TRBV11-2 and TRBJ2-7; unclear D gene. Germline CDR1 reads SGHAT; CDR2 reads FQNNGV. This CDR3 contains 11 residues. The CDR3 DNA reads as TGTGTCAGCAGCTATAAGATTGAGCAGTACTTC. Translating gives CVSSYKIEQYF.

In this sample, this clonotype turned up a few times. The chain carries TRBV6-4 and TRBJ1-2, with 12 bases lining up with TRBD1. Germline V gives CDR1 MRHNA, CDR2 SNTAGT. CDR3 size: 17 residues. The trim removed 5 bases at V and 8 bases at J, leaving 15 bases unmatched. The CDR3: CASSHPYPGQGAGGYTF. The CDR3 DNA follows: TGTGCCAGCAGTCACCCCTATCCGGGACAGGGGGCGGGAGGCTACACCTTC.

With regard to this clonotype: A read error may explain this, as a much larger clone is one base away. The J gene is TRBJ1-2, the V gene TRBV6-1, with 10 positions matching TRBD1. Germline V gives CDR1 MNHNS, CDR2 SASEGT. V gave up 5 bases and J gave up 4 bases; unmatched junction bases: 4. This CDR3 has 14 amino acids. In DNA, the CDR3 is TGTGCCAGCAGTAGGGACAGGGGCTTCTATGGCTACACCTTC. Protein sequence: CASSRDRGFYGYTF.

This clonotype has more than one count but fewer than ten. J is TRBJ2-5 and V is TRBV7-2; weak D call: TRBD1 (6 bases). Germline V CDR1 and CDR2: SGHTA, FQGNSA. Trimming pared 2 bases from V and 5 bases from J, leaving 15 bases between. This CDR3 contains 15 residues. The CDR3 sequence: CASSLIDRWAETQYF. DNA of the CDR3: TGTGCCAGCAGCTTAATAGACAGGTGGGCGGAGACCCAGTACTTC. Full variable domain (rest looked up from reference TRBV7-2 and TRBJ2-5): GAGVSQSPSNKVTEKGKDVELRCDPISGHTALYWYRQSLGQGLEFLIYFQGNSAPDKSGLPSDRFSAERTGGSVSTLTIQRTQQEDSAVYLCASSLIDRWAETQYFGPGTRLLVL.

This chain uses TRBV10-3 with TRBJ1-5; D is possibly TRBD1 (5 bases). V was cut by 8 bases and J by 3 bases, with 8 bases left in between. Germline V lookup: CDR1 ENHRY, CDR2 SYGVKD. The CDR3 totals 12 residues. Written as DNA, the CDR3 is TGTGCCATCCGAGGGGACAATCAGCCCCAGCATTTT. Translated: CAIRGDNQPQHF.

This clonotype was seen only a few times. This chain joins TRBV5-1 and TRBJ2-5; 9 nucleotides line up with TRBD1. Trimming cost V 2 bases and J 4 bases; bases outside gene matches: 12. The CDR3 has 17 amino acids. Germline assignment: CDR1 SGHRS and CDR2 YFSETQ. In nucleotides, the CDR3 is TGCGCCAGCAGCTTACCGGGACAGGGCGGTTTGGGAGAGACCCAGTACTTC. As protein: CASSLPGQGGLGETQYF.

This sequence joins TRBV12-3 or TRBV12-4 and TRBJ1-5, with D possibly TRBD1 on 6 matching bases. Trimming shortened V by 7 bases and J by 7 bases, and 17 bases separated the two germline ends. This CDR3 contains 14 residues. CDR3 DNA: TGTGCCAGCACCCTGGGGGGGGCCGGCCAGCCCCAGCATTTT. Protein sequence: CASTLGGAGQPQHF.

This clonotype was picked up many times. The chain has TRBV6-1 and TRBJ1-5, with D maybe TRBD1 (6 bases). Germline lookup yields CDR1 MNHNS and CDR2 SASEGT. The CDR3 has 15 residues. Between the trimmed V and J ends, which lost 6 bases and 3 bases, there was a span of 15 bases. The CDR3 nucleotides read TGTGCCAGCAGCAAAGAGGGGGATTACAATCAGCCCCAGCATTTT. Residues: CASSKEGDYNQPQHF.

This clonotype was detected ten times or more. The V call is TRBV7-8, the J call TRBJ2-7; TRBD1 agrees at 10 bases. V was pared by 6 bases and J by 2 bases, with 4 bases of the junction left unmatched. CDR1 and CDR2 from the germline V gene are SGHVS and FQNEAQ. The CDR3 length is 14 residues. Here the CDR3 reads CASRRGQGPYEQYF. The CDR3, as DNA: TGTGCCAGCAGGAGGGGACAGGGGCCCTACGAGCAGTACTTC.

This clonotype was detected many times. V gene TRBV28 combines with J gene TRBJ2-7; possible D gene TRBD1, 7 bases. The CDR3 contains 15 residues. Trimming took 3 bases from V and 0 from J, leaving 12 bases between them. CDR1 is MDHEN and CDR2 is SYDVKM in the germline V gene. The CDR3 DNA is TGTGCCAGCAGTTTCCAGGGGGGCTTCTCCTACGAGCAGTACTTC. Encoded protein: CASSFQGGFSYEQYF.

Worth noting for this clonotype: No conserved phenylalanine or tryptophan ends this CDR3, so it is likely a read error. The genes are TRBV11-2 and TRBJ2-2; either TRBD1 or TRBD2 may fit D (6 bases each). Germline CDR1 is SGHAT and CDR2 is FQNNGV. Trimming took off 7 bases at V and 4 bases at J, with 22 bases between the two ends. The length of the CDR3 is 17 residues. The CDR3 is CASISSLVGGGTGELFV. In DNA, the CDR3 is TGTGCCAGCATCAGCAGCTTGGTCGGGGGCGGCACCGGGGAGCTGTTTGTT.

The sample holds a few counts of this clonotype. The chain joins TRBV12-3 or TRBV12-4 to TRBJ1-2, with 12 nucleotides matching TRBD1. The trim removed 6 bases at V and 8 bases at J, leaving 7 bases unmatched. This CDR3 is 14 amino acids long. The DNA for the CDR3 is TGTGCCAGCAGCCCGGGACAGGGGGCGCAAGGCTACACCTTC. Translating gives CASSPGQGAQGYTF.

This clonotype was found many times. CDR3 bases: TGTGCCAGCAGTGAATACAACAGGGTGGACACCGGGGAGCTGTTTTTT. Translating it yields CASSEYNRVDTGELFF. J is TRBJ2-2 and V is TRBV25-1; a possible D gene is TRBD1 (6 bases). The CDR3 contains 16 residues. V gave up 0 bases and J gave up 3 bases, with 11 bases separating them. From germline, CDR1 is MGHDK and CDR2 SYGVNS.

This clonotype was seen repeatedly, ten times or more. At one end, the junction sequence differs from germline, possibly due to a read error. The V call is TRBV6-1, the J call TRBJ1-5; 7 nucleotides line up with TRBD1. The CDR3 consists of 18 residues. Germline values: CDR1 MNHNS, CDR2 SASEGT. The CDR3 region is CASSQPGQSTFSNHPQHF. CDR3 nucleotide sequence: TGTGCCAGCAGTCAACCGGGACAGAGCACTTTTAGCAATCATCCCCAGCATTTT.

This chain links TRBV4-1 with TRBJ2-5, with TRBD1 matching 7 bases. Germline loops: CDR1 MGHRA, CDR2 YSYEKL. V lost 3 bases, J lost 0 bases, and 4 bases stayed unmatched. The CDR3 has 15 residues. CDR3 coding DNA: TGCGCCAGCAGCCACCCGGGACAGTACCAAGAGACCCAGTACTTC. Protein product: CASSHPGQYQETQYF.

This clonotype came up many times. V gene TRBV30 combines with J gene TRBJ1-2; D possibly corresponds to TRBD1 (6 bases). The V end was cut by 4 bases, the J end by 2 bases, with 11 bases between. The CDR3 runs to 13 residues. Per germline, CDR1 GTSNPN and CDR2 SVGIG (reference sequence). The CDR3 loop reads CAWNQQGNYGYTF. In DNA, the CDR3 is TGTGCCTGGAACCAACAGGGAAACTATGGCTACACCTTC.

This clonotype was found a few times. The genes are TRBV11-2 and TRBJ2-7; no firm D call. The germline CDR1 and CDR2 sequences are SGHAT and FQNNGV. The CDR3 sequence is 11 residues long. Trimming removed 4 bases at V and 7 bases at J, with 8 bases between. The CDR3 sequence is CASSSTSEQYF. The CDR3 DNA is TGTGCCAGCAGCTCCACGTCAGAGCAGTACTTC.

The table lists this clonotype with many counts. The chain joins TRBV12-3 or TRBV12-4 to TRBJ1-6; no clear D gene. The CDR3 sequence is 13 residues long. V was shortened by 0 bases and J by 13 bases, with 10 bases between the two germline ends. CDR3 sequence: CASSLASPPPLHF. The CDR3 nucleotides are TGTGCCAGCAGTTTAGCCAGTCCCCCCCCCCTCCACTTT.

This clonotype was observed at least ten times. J is TRBJ2-5 and V is TRBV6-5, with D possibly matching TRBD1 (5 bases). The CDR3 spans 16 residues. Trimming shortened V by 4 bases and J by 3 bases, and 18 bases separated the two germline ends. Germline V CDR1 and CDR2: MNHEY, SVGAGI. CDR3 sequence reads: CASSSRVGTTEETQYF. In DNA form, the CDR3 reads TGTGCCAGCAGTTCCAGGGTGGGTACAACGGAAGAGACCCAGTACTTC.

In this sample, this clonotype turned up many times. This rearrangement joins TRBV20-1 to TRBJ2-5; D call uncertain. Germline V gene sequence: CDR1 DFQATT, CDR2 SNEGSKA (reference sequence). The CDR3 length is 14 residues. V gave up 0 bases and J gave up 5 bases, with 13 bases separating them. The CDR3 reads CSARDRLDRETQYF. The DNA for the CDR3 is TGCAGTGCTAGAGATCGTCTAGACCGGGAGACCCAGTACTTC.

Regarding this clonotype: A much larger clone lies one base from this, so it may be a read error. The genes are TRBV28 and TRBJ1-2; 7 bases match TRBD1. The V segment lost 10 bases and the J segment 10 bases; nucleotides outside the gene matches: 9. CDR1 MDHEN and CDR2 SYDVKM come from the germline V gene. The CDR3 is 11 residues long. The CDR3 DNA reads as TGTGCCACGGACCAGACAGGGACCTACACCTTC. This encodes CATDQTGTYTF.

The chain couples TRBV19 to TRBJ1-1; tentative D call: TRBD1 (5 bases). Germline CDR1 is LNHDA and CDR2 is SQIVND (reference sequence). V lost 4 bases to trimming and J lost 6 bases, with 15 bases between them. The CDR3 length is 14 residues. In DNA form, the CDR3 reads TGTGCCAGTAGTAGATCTCTCGGGGCCCCTGAAGCTTTCTTT. It encodes CASSRSLGAPEAFF.